This T cell receptor (beta chain) derives from a study of cytomegalovirus exposure and HLA in healthy donors. Study as a whole: According to later analysis, the same platform produced the approximately 120 validation and several hundred first-cohort repertoires.

Remarks on this clone: Its target is unknown.

V was cut by 5 bases and J by 0 bases, with 12 bases left in between. In germline, CDR1 is SNHLY, CDR2 FYNNEI. The CDR3 spans 15 residues. Notes on the study in general: Within the 130 or so validation repertoires, first-cohort TCR clusters tended to co-occur, according to a later analysis. Most TCR sequences were uncommon, yet certain public TCRs appeared in many donors. The listing of roughly 160 TCR beta chains classed them as cytomegalovirus-associated.

The protocol was immunoSEQ multiplex PCR, while the TCRdb copy is restricted to in-frame clones and leaves out a portion. Among fewer than 300,000 clones, 85% to 90% were seen once, and the ten largest hold 0.92%. The chain recombines TRBV2 with TRBJ2-3; no definite D call. The TCR comes from a woman between 18 and 29 years old in good health and CMV-seronegative. What was sequenced was PBMCs. The CDR3 DNA sequence: TGTGCCAGCAGTCCTAGGTCGGCTAGCACAGATACGCAGTATTTT. Its protein product is CASSPRSASTDTQYF. Together with reference TRBV2 and TRBJ2-3, the CDR3 gives the full variable domain: EPEVTQTPSHQVTQMGQEVILRCVPISNHLYFYWYRQILGQKVEFLVSFYNNEISEKSEIFDDQFSVERPDGSNFTLKIRSTKLEDSAMYFCASSPRSASTDTQYFGPGTRLTVL.